Following are 17 T cell receptor beta chains from one sample sequenced in a study of blood T cell repertoires in COVID-19. Profiled with immunoSEQ multiplex PCR; TCRdb holds only in-frame clones, not every one. There are about 78,000 clones in the sample; roughly 86% occur only once, and roughly 5% lies in the top ten. The sequenced material came from peripheral blood. The source of these receptors is a man aged 45-65 years with active or convalescent COVID-19.

This clone occurred once. The chain combines TRBV19 with TRBJ1-6; the D gene is possibly TRBD1 (5 bases). There are 14 residues in the CDR3. Looked up from germline, CDR1 is LNHDA and CDR2 is SQIVND (reference sequence). V dropped 3 bases and J dropped 8 bases, with 11 bases sitting between them. CDR3 nucleotides: TGTGCCAGTAGTATCCCCCAGGGCGATTCACCCCTCCACTTT. As protein: CASSIPQGDSPLHF.

The chain couples TRBV14 to TRBJ2-5, with 12 positions matching TRBD2. The CDR3 is 15 residues long. Looked up from germline, CDR1 is SGHDN and CDR2 is FVKESK. J was trimmed by 5 bases and V by 5 bases; bases with no gene match: 6. The CDR3 nucleotides read TGTGCCAGCAGCAAGACTAGCGGGGGTTCGGAGACCCAGTACTTC. Its translation is CASSKTSGGSETQYF.

V is TRBV18 and J is TRBJ2-2; a weak D match, TRBD2 (5 bases). The germline CDR1 and CDR2 sequences are KGHSH and LQKENI. The length of the CDR3 is 16 residues. Trimming took off 6 bases at V and 1 base at J, with 15 bases between the two ends. DNA for the CDR3: TGTGCCAGCTCTTGGAGAGAGGGCCTGAACACCGGGGAGCTGTTTTTT. Its translation is CASSWREGLNTGELFF.

A few counts support this clone. The V gene is TRBV19, the J gene TRBJ2-6, with 9 bases identical to TRBD1. The ends lost 6 bases at V and 3 bases at J; junction bases unmatched: 9. This CDR3 is 17 amino acids long. The V gene's germline CDR1 is LNHDA and CDR2 SQIVND (reference sequence). In DNA form, the CDR3 reads TGTGCCAGTAGGGAAGCGGGACAGGGCTTTGGGGCCAACGTCCTGACTTTC. This encodes CASREAGQGFGANVLTF.

The chain is built from TRBV7-6 and TRBJ2-5; 9 bases map to TRBD1. CDR3 length equals 14 residues. Germline V gene lookup returns CDR1 SGHVS and CDR2 FNYEAQ. V lost 1 base, J lost 5 bases, and 2 bases stayed unmatched. The CDR3 region has the DNA TGTGCCAGCAGCTTAGGGACAGGGGTTGAGACCCAGTACTTC. Protein product: CASSLGTGVETQYF. The variable domain in full, with the rest retrieved from reference TRBV7-6 and TRBJ2-5, is GAGVSQSPRYKVTKRGQDVALRCDPISGHVSLYWYRQALGQGPEFLTYFNYEAQQDKSGLPNDRFSAERPEGSISTLTIQRTEQRDSAMYRCASSLGTGVETQYFGPGTRLLVL.

This rearrangement joins TRBV28 to TRBJ1-4; 8 bases are a match to TRBD1. J gave up 7 bases and V 8 bases, and 12 bases lay outside the gene matches. In germline, CDR1 is MDHEN, CDR2 SYDVKM. The CDR3 extends over 15 amino acids. The CDR3 region is CASRGRGRGLEKLFF. Written as DNA, the CDR3 is TGTGCCAGCCGGGGTAGGGGCAGGGGGCTTGAAAAACTGTTTTTT.

The V and J genes are TRBV3-1 (or the pseudogene TRBV3-2) and TRBJ1-3, with TRBD1 as a possible D gene (6 bases). CDR3 length: 17 amino acids. Trimming stripped 0 bases from V and 4 bases from J, with 16 bases between. Germline loops: CDR1 LGHDT, CDR2 YNNKEL (reference sequence). CDR3 sequence reads: CASSQDRGGPSGNTIYF. As DNA, the CDR3 is TGTGCCAGCAGCCAAGATCGCGGGGGGCCTTCGGGAAACACCATATATTTT.

J is TRBJ1-6 and V is TRBV28, with D perhaps matching TRBD1 (6 bases). Germline V gene lookup returns CDR1 MDHEN and CDR2 SYDVKM. The CDR3 covers 16 residues. V gave up 10 bases and J gave up 14 bases, with 30 bases separating them. The chain's CDR3 is CATTGPGGGVVRSLHF. As DNA, the CDR3 is TGTGCCACCACCGGGCCGGGGGGGGGCGTAGTTAGGTCCCTCCACTTT. The full variable domain, rest sourced from reference TRBV28 and TRBJ1-6, is DVKVTQSSRYLVKRTGEKVFLECVQDMDHENMFWYRQDPGLGLRLIYFSYDVKMKEKGDIPEGYSVSREKKERFSLILESASTNQTSMYLCATTGPGGGVVRSLHFGNGTRLTVT.

The J gene is TRBJ2-1, the V gene TRBV7-9, with 14 bases aligning to TRBD2. Germline assignment: CDR1 SEHNR and CDR2 FQNEAQ (reference sequence). This CDR3 region has 17 residues. V was pared by 5 bases and J by 4 bases, with 7 bases of the junction left unmatched. The CDR3 reads CASSPRGTSGGYNEQFF. The CDR3 DNA reads as TGTGCCAGCAGCCCTAGAGGGACTAGCGGGGGTTACAATGAGCAGTTCTTC.

Only a few counts were recorded for this clone. The V call is TRBV6-5, the J call TRBJ2-7; a possible D gene is TRBD1 (5 bases). The CDR3 contains 15 residues. Trimming stripped 6 bases from V and 0 bases from J, with 15 bases between. Germline lookup yields CDR1 MNHEY and CDR2 SVGAGI. The CDR3 here is CASRPDIGNSYEQYV. CDR3 bases: TGTGCCAGCAGACCGGACATCGGAAACTCCTACGAGCAGTACGTC.

CDR3 region: CASSMDGLNYGYTF. The CDR3 DNA reads as TGTGCCAGCAGCATGGACGGACTCAACTATGGCTACACCTTC. This chain joins TRBV5-4 and TRBJ1-2; no definite D call. Germline loops: CDR1 SGHNT, CDR2 YYREEE (reference sequence). The CDR3 is 14 residues long. V was pared by 4 bases and J by 2 bases, with 12 bases between.

This clone was counted once. V and J are TRBV6-1 and TRBJ2-7; weak D call: TRBD1 (5 bases). The ends were cut back, 1 base at V and 3 bases at J, with 16 bases in the middle. Germline V lookup: CDR1 MNHNS, CDR2 SASEGT. This CDR3 comprises 16 residues. The CDR3 spells CASSEGGQGFFYEQYV. The CDR3 DNA follows: TGTGCCAGCAGTGAAGGTGGCCAGGGATTTTTCTACGAGCAGTACGTC.

The chain recombines TRBV10-3 with TRBJ1-4; a possible D gene is TRBD1 (5 bases). The CDR3 runs 14 residues. Trimming removed 8 bases from V and 3 bases from J, with 13 bases in between. Germline CDR1 and CDR2: ENHRY and SYGVKD. CDR3 loop: CAIGAGGSNEKLFF. Written as DNA, the CDR3 is TGTGCCATCGGCGCGGGGGGGTCTAATGAAAAACTGTTTTTT.

J is TRBJ2-3 and V is TRBV4-1; possibly TRBD2 for D (5 bases). Per germline, CDR1 MGHRA and CDR2 YSYEKL. Trimming pared 1 base from V and 2 bases from J, leaving 13 bases between. This CDR3 region has 16 residues. As DNA, the CDR3 is TGCGCCAGCAGCCAAGCCGGACTTTCCTCCACAGATACGCAGTATTTT. Translating it yields CASSQAGLSSTDTQYF.

The table lists this clone with a count of one. The V gene is TRBV3-1 (or the pseudogene TRBV3-2), the J gene TRBJ1-2; the match to TRBD1 covers 7 bases. CDR1 and CDR2 from the germline V gene are LGHDT and YNNKEL (reference sequence). The ends lost 7 bases at V and 8 bases at J; junction bases unmatched: 7. The CDR3 sequence is 12 residues long. The CDR3 sequence: CASTGTRGGYTF. CDR3 sequence (DNA): TGTGCCAGCACCGGGACCAGGGGGGGCTACACCTTC.

This rearrangement joins TRBV7-9 to TRBJ1-2; D is unclear. The CDR3 runs 15 residues. V was trimmed by 5 bases and J by 0 bases, leaving 13 bases between them. Germline lookup yields CDR1 SEHNR and CDR2 FQNEAQ (reference sequence). In nucleotides, the CDR3 is TGTGCCAGCAGCCCCCCCGGCGGGGCTAACTATGGCTACACCTTC. Translating gives CASSPPGGANYGYTF. The full variable domain, with the rest looked up from reference TRBV7-9 and TRBJ1-2, is DTGVSQNPRHKITKRGQNVTFRCDPISEHNRLYWYRQTLGQGPEFLTYFQNEAQLEKSRLLSDRFSAERPKGSFSTLEIQRTEQGDSAMYLCASSPPGGANYGYTFGSGTRLTVV.

The chain has TRBV4-1 and TRBJ2-7; 11 nucleotides line up with TRBD1. The CDR3 loop spans 14 amino acids. From germline, CDR1 is MGHRA and CDR2 YSYEKL. With 7 bases clipped from V and 7 bases from J, the junction kept 9 bases outside the gene matches. CDR3 amino acids: CASKQSGTGGEQYF. For the CDR3, the DNA is TGCGCCAGCAAACAATCCGGGACAGGGGGTGAGCAGTACTTC.